The 12 T cell receptor beta chains given below trace back to one sample, sequenced in a study of T cells in Graves' hyperthyroidism and ophthalmopathy. RNA transcripts yielded amplified TCR beta CDR3 regions. The TCR CDR3 first-round RT-PCR relied on the HTBI primer set. MiXCR, run by TCRdb on the multiplex PCR reads, gives a single entry per CDR3 protein. This table has about 290,000 distinct CDR3 sequences, over 15% appearing once. The sample consisted of blood. These receptors were obtained from a woman aged 55-69 years with Graves' ophthalmopathy.

This clonotype was seen ten or more times. The chain recombines TRBV5-8 with TRBJ2-3; D may correspond to TRBD1 or TRBD2 (6 bases each). Trimming took 3 bases from V and 0 from J, leaving 14 bases between them. Germline V CDR1 and CDR2: SGHTS, YDEGEE. The CDR3 spans 16 residues. CDR3 bases: TGTGCCAGCAGCTGGGGGGCGGGAACTAGCACAGATACGCAGTATTTT. Residues: CASSWGAGTSTDTQYF. Variable domain in full (rest from reference TRBV5-8 and TRBJ2-3): EAGVTQSPTHLIKTRGQQATLRCSPISGHTSVYWYQQALGLGLQFLLWYDEGEERNRGNFPPRFSGRQFPNYSSELNVNALELEDSALYLCASSWGAGTSTDTQYFGPGTRLTVL.

This clonotype occurred many times. This chain connects TRBV19 to TRBJ1-2, with TRBD1 as a possible D gene (5 bases). CDR1 and CDR2 (germline): LNHDA, SQIVND (reference sequence). V gave up 7 bases and J gave up 5 bases, with 17 bases separating them. The CDR3 runs 14 residues. The CDR3 protein is CASTATEIRYGYTF. Here the CDR3 DNA reads TGTGCCAGTACCGCGACAGAGATTCGATATGGCTACACCTTC.

A word on this clonotype: Possible read error: a much larger clone is one base away. This chain connects TRBV7-2 to TRBJ2-7; 8 nucleotides match TRBD2. CDR3 length: 15 amino acids. Looked up from germline, CDR1 is SGHTA and CDR2 is FQGNSA. The CDR3 protein is CASSLRTSNHYEQHF. The CDR3 DNA follows: TGTGCCAGCAGCTTAAGGACTAGCAACCACTACGAGCAGCACTTC.

The chain joins TRBV4-2 to TRBJ1-1, with TRBD1 matching 9 bases. Germline trimming cut 0 bases from V and 4 bases from J; bases unmatched to any gene: 9. Germline CDR1 is LGHNA and CDR2 is YNFKEQ. This CDR3 region has 17 residues. The CDR3, as DNA: TGTGCCAGCAGCCAAGACGGCCACAGGGGGCCGGGCACTGAAGCTTTCTTT. This encodes CASSQDGHRGPGTEAFF.

This clonotype has ten or more counts. The chain joins TRBV30 to TRBJ1-3; TRBD1 matches at 9 bases. CDR3 size: 15 residues. The V gene end was trimmed by 2 bases and the J gene end by 4 bases; junction bases not matched to a gene: 6. Germline-derived CDR1 and CDR2 are GTSNPN and SVGIG (reference sequence). The CDR3 DNA reads as TGTGCCTGGAGTTGGACCGGGACAGGGGGAAACACCATATATTTT. Translating gives CAWSWTGTGGNTIYF.

The V gene is TRBV12-3 or TRBV12-4, the J gene TRBJ2-6, with 8 positions matching TRBD1. V shed 7 bases and J 0 bases; nucleotides not matched to a gene: 5. The CDR3 is 16 amino acids. CDR3 in DNA: TGTGCCAGCACACGGACAGGGCCCTCTGGGGCCAACGTCCTGACTTTC. This translates into CASTRTGPSGANVLTF.

This clonotype was recorded many times. The chain joins TRBV27 to TRBJ1-5; a weak D match, TRBD1 (6 bases). This CDR3 has 14 amino acids. With 5 bases removed from V and 7 bases from J, the gap between germline ends came to 15 bases. In germline, CDR1 is MNHEY, CDR2 SMNVEV (reference sequence). The CDR3 protein is CASSENRVWQPQHF. As DNA, the CDR3 is TGTGCCAGCAGTGAGAACAGGGTATGGCAGCCCCAGCATTTT.

This clonotype occurred many times. The chain links TRBV9 to TRBJ2-5; D gene uncertain. Germline CDR1 is SGDLS and CDR2 is YYNGEE. V lost 4 bases and J lost 5, with 18 bases in between. The CDR3 runs to 15 residues. CDR3 residues: CASSPEADPTETQYF. The CDR3 nucleotides read TGTGCCAGCAGCCCCGAGGCAGATCCAACGGAGACCCAGTACTTC.

The sample holds many counts of this clonotype. The rearrangement joins TRBV20-1 to TRBJ1-5; D remains unclear. The V and J ends lost 5 bases and 5 bases respectively, with 10 bases between them. Germline lookup yields CDR1 DFQATT and CDR2 SNEGSKA (reference sequence). This CDR3 contains 12 residues. CDR3 coding DNA: TGCAGTGCTCGGACTGAGGATCAGCCCCAGCATTTT. Its protein product is CSARTEDQPQHF.

V gene TRBV6-1 combines with J gene TRBJ2-1; the match to TRBD2 covers 11 bases. Trimming cost V 5 bases and J 10 bases; bases outside gene matches: 13. The CDR3 is 16 residues long. Germline V gives CDR1 MNHNS, CDR2 SASEGT. The chain's CDR3 is CASSSYSGRGEGEQFF. The CDR3 DNA reads as TGTGCCAGCAGTTCCTATAGCGGGAGGGGGGAGGGGGAGCAGTTCTTC.

The CDR3 bases are TGTGCCAGCACCCCTGGCGGGGTAACCACAGATACGCAGTATTTT. Amino acids: CASTPGGVTTDTQYF. This chain joins TRBV5-8 and TRBJ2-3; D may be TRBD2 (6 bases). Trimming removed 6 bases from V and 2 bases from J, with 16 bases in between. Per germline, CDR1 SGHTS and CDR2 YDEGEE. The CDR3 consists of 15 residues.

The genes are TRBV7-2 and TRBJ2-1, with D tentatively TRBD2 (5 bases). This CDR3 has 13 amino acids. V was clipped by 5 bases and J by 4 bases, with 9 bases between them. Germline assignment: CDR1 SGHTA and CDR2 FQGNSA. The CDR3 here is CASSLGIYNEQFF. CDR3 nucleotide sequence: TGTGCCAGCAGCCTCGGGATATACAATGAGCAGTTCTTC.